These 22 T cell receptor beta chains came from one sample sequenced in a study of T cells in Graves' hyperthyroidism and ophthalmopathy. Amplification of TCR beta CDR3 regions was performed using RNA transcripts as template. The HTBI primer set served for first-round RT-PCR of the TCR CDR3. TCRdb reprocessed the multiplex PCR reads with MiXCR, giving one entry per CDR3 protein. Seen here are about 590,000 distinct CDR3 sequences, 11% to 15% observed once, and the top ten hold roughly 7%. Sequencing input: blood. These receptors originate from a woman aged 18-29 years with Graves' ophthalmopathy.

The table lists this clonotype with a few counts. V gene TRBV9 combines with J gene TRBJ2-2, with D perhaps assigned TRBD1 or TRBD2 (5 bases each). This CDR3 contains 15 residues. The V end lost 0 bases, the J end lost 2 bases, and 8 bases lay between the germline ends. The germline CDR1 and CDR2 sequences are SGDLS and YYNGEE. CDR3 residues: CASSVGGTNTGELFF. As DNA, the CDR3 is TGTGCCAGCAGCGTAGGGGGGACCAACACCGGGGAGCTGTTTTTT.

This clonotype occurred many times. The DNA of the CDR3 is TGCAGTGCTAGCTGGGACAGGAAAGCTTTCTTT. It codes for CSASWDRKAFF. The chain carries TRBV20-1 and TRBJ1-1; 8 nucleotides match TRBD1. J lost 9 bases, V lost 3 bases, and 3 bases had no gene match. Per germline, CDR1 DFQATT and CDR2 SNEGSKA (reference sequence). This CDR3 comprises 11 residues.

The table lists this clonotype with many counts. The gene calls are TRBV2 and TRBJ1-1; the match to TRBD1 covers 8 bases. This CDR3 is 15 amino acids long. Germline V gene data show CDR1 as SNHLY and CDR2 as FYNNEI. The ends lost 5 bases at V and 1 base at J; junction bases unmatched: 6. The CDR3 loop reads CASSRDGTGNTEAFF. The CDR3 DNA is TGTGCCAGCAGTCGTGACGGGACAGGGAACACTGAAGCTTTCTTT.

This clonotype appeared many times. This chain links TRBV4-3 with TRBJ1-2; a weak D match, TRBD1 (6 bases). With 3 bases removed from V and 6 bases from J, the gap between germline ends came to 23 bases. Germline CDR1 LGHNA, CDR2 YSLEER. The CDR3 spans 17 residues. As DNA, the CDR3 is TGCGCCAGCAGCCATCAAAGGCTACAGGGTGAGGGTGATGGCTACACCTTC. Residues: CASSHQRLQGEGDGYTF.

This clonotype was seen a handful of times. The V gene is TRBV4-1, the J gene TRBJ2-7, with D perhaps TRBD2 (6 bases). The CDR3 runs 16 residues. The V and J ends lost 1 base and 3 bases respectively, with 16 bases between them. Germline V gene data show CDR1 as MGHRA and CDR2 as YSYEKL. CDR3 nucleotides: TGCGCCAGCAGCCAAGGGGGGGTGGGAACACTCTACGAGCAGTACTTC. Its protein is CASSQGGVGTLYEQYF.

This clonotype was recorded many times. The chain couples TRBV5-1 to TRBJ2-1; the match to TRBD2 covers 8 bases. With V trimmed by 4 bases and J by 4 bases, 7 bases remained unmatched. The CDR3 is made up of 15 amino acids. Germline lookup yields CDR1 SGHRS and CDR2 YFSETQ. Here the CDR3 reads CASSTVAGPYNEQFF. The CDR3 DNA reads as TGCGCCAGCAGCACGGTAGCGGGACCTTACAATGAGCAGTTCTTC.

This clonotype was seen many times. The chain joins TRBV7-9 to TRBJ2-7; D ambiguous. CDR1 SEHNR and CDR2 FQNEAQ come from the germline V gene (reference sequence). The CDR3 runs 14 residues. Trimming pared 0 bases from V and 2 bases from J, leaving 8 bases between. The CDR3 DNA sequence: TGTGCCAGCAGCTTAGCGGGCAGCCCCTACGAGCAGTACTTC. This codes for CASSLAGSPYEQYF.

In its sample, this clonotype was seen a few times. This chain uses TRBV6-1 with TRBJ2-5; 8 bases line up with TRBD1. V lost 6 bases to trimming and J lost 1 base; unmatched junction nucleotides: 16. CDR3 size: 18 residues. Germline CDR1 is MNHNS and CDR2 is SASEGT. CDR3 loop: CASRRTGTGLGLQETQYF. The CDR3 nucleotides read TGTGCCAGCAGGAGGACAGGGACCGGCTTGGGCCTCCAAGAGACCCAGTACTTC.

The chain links TRBV20-1 to TRBJ1-6; D not resolved. The germline gives CDR1 DFQATT, CDR2 SNEGSKA (reference sequence). Trimming took off 6 bases at V and 13 bases at J, with 34 bases between the two ends. This CDR3 contains 18 residues. The CDR3 sequence is CSAPLLFYSDPSLGPLHF. CDR3 DNA sequence: TGCAGTGCCCCTTTGCTGTTTTACTCCGACCCGAGCTTAGGGCCCCTCCACTTT.

V and J are TRBV20-1 and TRBJ2-7; 11 nucleotides agree with TRBD2. V lost 6 bases to trimming and J lost 3 bases; unmatched junction nucleotides: 19. The CDR3 runs 18 residues. Germline V gives CDR1 DFQATT, CDR2 SNEGSKA (reference sequence). The CDR3 DNA follows: TGCAGTGCCCCCGTACTCACTAGCGGGAGCCTCCGACGCTACGAGCAGTACTTC. Encoded protein: CSAPVLTSGSLRRYEQYF.

This clonotype has at least ten counts. The chain has TRBV27 and TRBJ2-3; D gene uncertain. Germline V gene sequence: CDR1 MNHEY, CDR2 SMNVEV (reference sequence). CDR3 length equals 13 residues. V dropped 5 bases and J dropped 0 bases, with 6 bases sitting between them. CDR3: CASSHGSTDTQYF. The CDR3 DNA follows: TGTGCCAGCAGTCACGGGAGCACAGATACGCAGTATTTT.

The sample holds a few counts of this clonotype. The CDR3 region has the DNA TGTGCCAGCAGCTTAATCGAGGGTTCTGGAAACACCATATATTTT. This sequence encodes CASSLIEGSGNTIYF. The chain has TRBV7-9 and TRBJ1-3; D not certain. V dropped 2 bases and J dropped 1 base, with 9 bases sitting between them. The CDR3 is made up of 15 amino acids. CDR1 and CDR2 (germline): SEHNR, FQNEAQ (reference sequence).

Many counts were recorded for this clonotype. V usage is TRBV5-1 and J usage is TRBJ2-1; D possibly corresponds to TRBD2 (6 bases). The CDR3 consists of 15 residues. Trimming took off 1 base at V and 1 base at J, with 9 bases between the two ends. Germline V gives CDR1 SGHRS, CDR2 YFSETQ. Here the CDR3 DNA reads TGCGCCAGCAGCTTGAACGGGGGTTCCTACAATGAGCAGTTCTTC. Residues: CASSLNGGSYNEQFF.

This clonotype was recorded many times. This chain uses TRBV18 with TRBJ1-4; 9 nucleotides agree with TRBD1. Germline CDR1 KGHSH, CDR2 LQKENI. This CDR3 spans 15 amino acids. V lost 0 bases, J lost 7 bases, and 3 bases stayed unmatched. This CDR3 reads CASSPPVGQGEKLFF. In nucleotides, the CDR3 is TGTGCCAGCTCACCACCCGTGGGACAGGGTGAAAAACTGTTTTTT.

The rearrangement joins TRBV4-1 to TRBJ2-2, with D maybe TRBD2 (6 bases). The V and J ends lost 1 base and 5 bases respectively, with 8 bases between them. The germline V gene encodes CDR1 MGHRA and CDR2 YSYEKL. This CDR3 has 14 residues. This CDR3 reads CASSQVGGTGELFF. The CDR3 DNA reads as TGCGCCAGCAGCCAAGTAGGAGGGACCGGGGAGCTGTTTTTT.

This clonotype was observed at least ten times. The chain uses TRBV6-1 and TRBJ1-6; the D gene is possibly TRBD1 (5 bases). Trimming cost V 1 base and J 6 bases, with 10 bases left between them. CDR1 and CDR2 (germline): MNHNS, SASEGT. The CDR3 runs to 15 residues. This CDR3 reads CASSEDPGPNSPLHF. For the CDR3, the DNA is TGTGCCAGCAGTGAAGACCCGGGACCTAATTCACCCCTCCACTTT.

There are many counts of this clonotype. This chain uses TRBV20-1 with TRBJ2-7; D might be TRBD1 or TRBD2, each matching 6 bases. Germline V gene data show CDR1 as DFQATT and CDR2 as SNEGSKA (reference sequence). The CDR3 is 13 amino acids. V gave up 7 bases and J gave up 1 base, with 14 bases separating them. This chain's CDR3 is CSGEGGLSYEQYF. CDR3 bases: TGCAGTGGTGAGGGGGGACTTTCCTACGAGCAGTACTTC.

This clonotype was counted many times. The chain is built from TRBV7-9 and TRBJ2-1, with TRBD1 matching over 7 bases. The trim removed 3 bases at V and 7 bases at J, leaving 3 bases unmatched. This CDR3 has 13 amino acids. Germline CDR1 SEHNR, CDR2 FQNEAQ (reference sequence). CDR3 sequence: CASSFDRENEQFF. As DNA, the CDR3 is TGTGCCAGCAGCTTCGACAGGGAAAATGAGCAGTTCTTC.

This clonotype has ten or more counts. The V call is TRBV6-6, the J call TRBJ2-5; unclear D gene. Germline assignment: CDR1 MNHNY and CDR2 SVGAGI (reference sequence). The CDR3 runs 16 residues. V was shortened by 0 bases and J by 2 bases, with 13 bases between the two germline ends. CDR3 nucleotides: TGTGCCAGCAGTTACTCGGGTGGTCGGCTTCAAGAGACCCAGTACTTC. Translating it yields CASSYSGGRLQETQYF.

Many counts were recorded for this clonotype. The chain carries TRBV20-1 and TRBJ1-2; no reliable D call. CDR1 DFQATT and CDR2 SNEGSKA come from the germline V gene (reference sequence). V was trimmed by 6 bases and J by 5 bases, leaving 19 bases between them. This CDR3 comprises 14 residues. The CDR3 DNA sequence: TGCAGTGCCCTCGACGGTGTGACACATTATGGCTACACCTTC. Amino acid sequence: CSALDGVTHYGYTF.

The table lists this clonotype with many counts. The genes are TRBV20-1 and TRBJ2-5; tentatively, D is TRBD1 (7 bases). This CDR3 is built from 16 residues. Per the germline V gene, CDR1 is DFQATT and CDR2 is SNEGSKA (reference sequence). The V and J ends lost 3 bases and 5 bases respectively, with 22 bases between them. The CDR3 region is CSARPFGGGGQETQYF. CDR3 sequence (DNA): TGCAGTGCTAGGCCCTTCGGTGGAGGGGGACAGGAGACCCAGTACTTC.

This clonotype occurred many times. The CDR3 nucleotides are TGTGCCAGCAGTTTAGGCCAGGGCTACACCTTC. Its translation: CASSLGQGYTF. V and J are TRBV12-3 or TRBV12-4 and TRBJ1-2, with D unresolved. The V end was cut by 1 base, the J end by 8 bases, with 5 bases between. The CDR3 consists of 11 residues.